This record looks at one T cell receptor (beta chain) sequence and its context. Antigen unknown. Authors of the study amplified TCR beta CDR3 regions from RNA transcripts. In the first-round RT-PCR of the TCR CDR3, the HTBI primer set was used. TCRdb analysed the multiplex PCR reads with MiXCR anew, one entry per CDR3 protein. In the table there are around 290,000 distinct CDR3 sequences, 13% of which are singletons. The record originates from a study of T cells in Graves' hyperthyroidism and ophthalmopathy. Study-wide findings and caveats: Blood shared most expanded thyroid clonotypes above 0.001. Onset of ophthalmopathy came a median 6.5 months after the model predicted it.

This CDR3 comprises 15 residues. V shed 6 bases and J 8 bases; nucleotides not matched to a gene: 9. Diagnostic decisions used clinical symptoms, serum thyroxine and TRAb, thyroid ultrasound and orbital computed tomography. A sample of blood taken at first hyperthyroidism diagnosis preceded any ophthalmopathy symptoms. The sequence was obtained from a woman aged 30 to 39 with Graves' hyperthyroidism that later progressed to Graves' ophthalmopathy. The genes are TRBV12-3 or TRBV12-4 and TRBJ2-1; TRBD1 aligns across 11 bases. The sequencing input was blood. The DNA of the CDR3 is TGTGCCAGCAGCAAGGAGGACAGGGGGCCGGATGAGCAGTTCTTC. It is translated as CASSKEDRGPDEQFF.